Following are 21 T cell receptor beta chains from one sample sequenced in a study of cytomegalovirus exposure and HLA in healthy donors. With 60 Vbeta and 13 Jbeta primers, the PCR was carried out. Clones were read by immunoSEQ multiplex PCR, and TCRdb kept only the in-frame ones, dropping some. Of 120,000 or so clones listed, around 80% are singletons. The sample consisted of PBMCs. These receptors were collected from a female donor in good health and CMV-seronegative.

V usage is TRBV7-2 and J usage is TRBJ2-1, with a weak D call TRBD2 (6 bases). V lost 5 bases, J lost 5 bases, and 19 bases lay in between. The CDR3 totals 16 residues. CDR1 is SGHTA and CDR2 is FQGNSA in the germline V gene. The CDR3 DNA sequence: TGTGCCAGCAGCCCCCGTCCATCTGGCGGGGACAATGAGCAGTTCTTC. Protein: CASSPRPSGGDNEQFF.

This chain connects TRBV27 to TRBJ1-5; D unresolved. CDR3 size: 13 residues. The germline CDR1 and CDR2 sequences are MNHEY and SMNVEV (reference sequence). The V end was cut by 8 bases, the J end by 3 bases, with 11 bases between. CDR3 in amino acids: CASRRELNQPQHF. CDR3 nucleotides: TGTGCCAGCCGCCGGGAACTCAATCAGCCCCAGCATTTT.

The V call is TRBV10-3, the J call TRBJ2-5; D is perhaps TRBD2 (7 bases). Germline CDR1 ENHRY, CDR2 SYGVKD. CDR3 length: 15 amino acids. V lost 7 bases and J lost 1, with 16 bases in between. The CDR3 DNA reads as TGTGCCATCAATGGGGGCGGGAGAGCCCAAGAGACCCAGTACTTC. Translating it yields CAINGGGRAQETQYF.

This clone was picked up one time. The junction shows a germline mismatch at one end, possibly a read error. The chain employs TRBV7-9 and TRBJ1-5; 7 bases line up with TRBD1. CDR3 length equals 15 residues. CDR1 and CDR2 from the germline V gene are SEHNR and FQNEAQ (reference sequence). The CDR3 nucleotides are TGTTCCAGCAGCTCCTGGAGGGGACAGTCAACGGCCCAGCATTTT. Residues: CSSSSWRGQSTAQHF.

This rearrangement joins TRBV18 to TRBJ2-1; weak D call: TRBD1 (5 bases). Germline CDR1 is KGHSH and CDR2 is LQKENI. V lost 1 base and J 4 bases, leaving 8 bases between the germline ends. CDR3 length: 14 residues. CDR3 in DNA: TGTGCCAGCTCACCACGACAGACTTACAATGAGCAGTTCTTC. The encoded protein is CASSPRQTYNEQFF.

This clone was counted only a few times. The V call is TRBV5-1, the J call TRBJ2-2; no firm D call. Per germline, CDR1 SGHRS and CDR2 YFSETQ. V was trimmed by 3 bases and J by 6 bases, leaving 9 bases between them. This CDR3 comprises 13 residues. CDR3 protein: CASSSREAGELFF. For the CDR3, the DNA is TGCGCCAGCAGCTCCAGAGAGGCCGGGGAGCTGTTTTTT. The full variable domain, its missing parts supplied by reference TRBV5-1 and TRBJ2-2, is KAGVTQTPRYLIKTRGQQVTLSCSPISGHRSVSWYQQTPGQGLQFLFEYFSETQRNKGNFPGRFSGRQFSNSRSEMNVSTLELGDSALYLCASSSREAGELFFGEGSRLTVL.

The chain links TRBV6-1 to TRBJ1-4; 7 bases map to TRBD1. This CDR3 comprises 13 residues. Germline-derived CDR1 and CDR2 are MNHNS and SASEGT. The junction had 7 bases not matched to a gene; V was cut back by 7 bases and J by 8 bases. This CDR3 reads CASKDRDREKLFF. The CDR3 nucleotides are TGTGCCAGCAAAGACAGGGACCGAGAAAAACTGTTTTTT.

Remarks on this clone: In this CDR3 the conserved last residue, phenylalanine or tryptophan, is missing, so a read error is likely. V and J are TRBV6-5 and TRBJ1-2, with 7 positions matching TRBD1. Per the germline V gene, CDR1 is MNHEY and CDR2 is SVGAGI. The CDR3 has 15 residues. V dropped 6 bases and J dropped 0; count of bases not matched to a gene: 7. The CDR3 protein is CASSLRTGTNYGYTL. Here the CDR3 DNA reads TGTGCCAGCAGCCTTAGGACAGGAACTAACTATGGCTACACCCTC.

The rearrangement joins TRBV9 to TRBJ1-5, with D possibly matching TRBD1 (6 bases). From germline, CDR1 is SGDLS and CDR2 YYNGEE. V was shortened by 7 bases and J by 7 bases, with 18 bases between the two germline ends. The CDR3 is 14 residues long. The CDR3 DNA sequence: TGTGCCAGCTCTACAGGGCCCACCAAGCAGCCCCAGCATTTT. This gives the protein CASSTGPTKQPQHF.

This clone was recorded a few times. The CDR3, as DNA: TGTGCCAGCAGTGAATCAGGGAATAGCAATCAGCCCCAGCATTTT. Translated: CASSESGNSNQPQHF. V is TRBV6-1 and J is TRBJ1-5; D perhaps matches TRBD1 (5 bases). CDR3 length: 15 residues. V gave up 2 bases and J gave up 0 bases, with 8 bases separating them. Germline V gives CDR1 MNHNS, CDR2 SASEGT.

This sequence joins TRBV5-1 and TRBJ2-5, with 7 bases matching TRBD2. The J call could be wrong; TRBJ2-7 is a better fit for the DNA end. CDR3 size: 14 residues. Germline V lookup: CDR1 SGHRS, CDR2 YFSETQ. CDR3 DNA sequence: TGCGCCAGCAGCCCATGGGCGGGGGAGTCCGAGCAGTACTTC. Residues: CASSPWAGESEQYF.

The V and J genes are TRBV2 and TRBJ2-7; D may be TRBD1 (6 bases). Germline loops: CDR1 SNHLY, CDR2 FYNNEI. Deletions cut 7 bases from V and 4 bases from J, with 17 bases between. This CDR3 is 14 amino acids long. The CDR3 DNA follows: TGTGCCAGCAACCACAGGGAAGGGTGGTACGAGCAGTACTTC. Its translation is CASNHREGWYEQYF.

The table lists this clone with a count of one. CDR3 DNA sequence: TGTGCCAGCAGCTTGGGCCGGGACAGGGGCTTCGATGCCAAAAACATTCAGTACTTC. Its translation is CASSLGRDRGFDAKNIQYF. The rearrangement joins TRBV7-9 to TRBJ2-4, with 10 nucleotides matching TRBD1. This CDR3 is built from 19 residues. V lost 3 bases, J lost 1 base, and 12 bases stayed unmatched. The germline V gene encodes CDR1 SEHNR and CDR2 FQNEAQ (reference sequence).

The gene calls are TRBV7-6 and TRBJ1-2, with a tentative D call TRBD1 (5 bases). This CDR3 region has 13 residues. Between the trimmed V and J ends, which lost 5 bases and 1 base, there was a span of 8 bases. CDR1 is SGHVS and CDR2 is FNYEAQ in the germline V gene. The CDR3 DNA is TGTGCCAGCAGCCCCGACAGTAACTATGGCTACACCTTC. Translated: CASSPDSNYGYTF.

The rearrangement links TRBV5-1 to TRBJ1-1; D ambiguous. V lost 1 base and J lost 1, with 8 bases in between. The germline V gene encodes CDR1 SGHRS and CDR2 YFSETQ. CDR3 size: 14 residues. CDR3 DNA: TGCGCCAGCAGCTTGCAGGCCACGAACACTGAAGCTTTCTTT. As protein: CASSLQATNTEAFF.

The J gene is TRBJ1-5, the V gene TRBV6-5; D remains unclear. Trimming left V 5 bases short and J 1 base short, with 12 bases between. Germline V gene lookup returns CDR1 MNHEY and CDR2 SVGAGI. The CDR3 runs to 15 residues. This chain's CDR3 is CASSLAAGSNQPQHF. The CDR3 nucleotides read TGTGCCAGCAGTCTCGCCGCGGGAAGCAATCAGCCCCAGCATTTT.

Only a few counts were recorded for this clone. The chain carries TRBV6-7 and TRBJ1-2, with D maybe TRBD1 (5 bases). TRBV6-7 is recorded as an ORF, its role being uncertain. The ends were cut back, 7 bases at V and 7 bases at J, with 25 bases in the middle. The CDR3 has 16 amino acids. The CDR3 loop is CASNWPAYGGEGGYTF. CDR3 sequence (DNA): TGTGCCAGCAACTGGCCCGCTTACGGGGGGGAGGGTGGCTACACCTTC.

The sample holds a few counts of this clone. The CDR3, as DNA: TGTGCCAGCAGCCAAGGGAGCGGCTCCTACGAGCAGTACTTC. Amino acid sequence: CASSQGSGSYEQYF. The chain employs TRBV4-2 and TRBJ2-7; TRBD2 might be the D (5 bases). The CDR3 is 14 amino acids. Germline V gives CDR1 LGHNA, CDR2 YNFKEQ. V lost 1 base, J lost 0 bases, and 7 bases lay in between.

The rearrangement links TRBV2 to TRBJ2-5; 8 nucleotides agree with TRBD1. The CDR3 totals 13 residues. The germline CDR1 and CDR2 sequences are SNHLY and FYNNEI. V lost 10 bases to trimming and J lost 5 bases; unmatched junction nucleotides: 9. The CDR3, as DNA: TGTGCCAAACAGGGGGGTACTCAGGAGACCCAGTACTTC. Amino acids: CAKQGGTQETQYF.

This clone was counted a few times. CDR3 DNA: TGTGCCAGCAGCATTAGCAGGGTCCAAGAGACCCAGTACTTC. It encodes CASSISRVQETQYF. The J gene is TRBJ2-5, the V gene TRBV7-9; the D gene is possibly TRBD1 (5 bases). V lost 5 bases, J lost 1 base, and 11 bases lay in between. The CDR3 runs 14 residues. Germline CDR1 and CDR2: SEHNR and FQNEAQ (reference sequence).

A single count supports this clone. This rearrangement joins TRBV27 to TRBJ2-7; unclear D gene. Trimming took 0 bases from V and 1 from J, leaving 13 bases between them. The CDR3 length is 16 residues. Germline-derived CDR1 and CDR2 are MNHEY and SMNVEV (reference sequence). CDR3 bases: TGTGCCAGCAGTTTATCCCAGTCCAGTCTGTCCTACGAGCAGTACTTC. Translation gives CASSLSQSSLSYEQYF.